The clone carrying this TCR beta chain has a handful of counts. Its cognate antigen is unknown. These data are taken from a study of cytomegalovirus exposure and HLA in healthy donors. Findings and caveats of the study: Roughly uniform sequencing depth across donors was assumed, possibly incorrectly. With later analysis, a missense DCLRE1C variant became linked to TCR beta V- and J-gene trimming.

A multiplex PCR was run with 60 Vbeta primers and 13 Jbeta primers. Profiled with immunoSEQ multiplex PCR; TCRdb holds only in-frame clones, not every one. The data contain 95,000 to 100,000 clones, around four fifths of them seen just once; the ten biggest clones take up 7% to 9%. The CDR3 has 14 residues. Germline lookup yields CDR1 MRHNA and CDR2 SNTAGT. The sequenced sample was PBMCs. The TCR comes from a man aged 35-49 years in good health and CMV-seropositive. V gene TRBV6-4 combines with J gene TRBJ2-5, with TRBD1 as a possible D gene (6 bases). The J call may be incorrect, as the DNA end agrees better with TRBJ2-7. CDR3 sequence: CASGGYLPPDEQYF. The CDR3 DNA follows: TGTGCCAGCGGGGGCTACCTCCCCCCGGACGAGCAGTACTTC.